This T cell receptor beta chain was sequenced in a study of blood T cell repertoires in COVID-19. Germline assignment: CDR1 LNHDA and CDR2 SQIVND (reference sequence). This CDR3 spans 12 amino acids. Trimming left V 7 bases short and J 3 bases short, with 6 bases between. The protocol was immunoSEQ multiplex PCR, while the TCRdb copy is restricted to in-frame clones and leaves out a portion. Of around 500,000 clones listed, more than 85% were seen once; the top ten hold just over 8%. This TCR derives from a woman aged 55-70 years who had recovered from COVID-19. The sample consisted of PBMCs or T cells enriched from blood (not recorded which). The chain couples TRBV19 to TRBJ2-2; TRBD2 might be the D (5 bases). CDR3 DNA: TGTGCCAGTAAGGGAGACACCGGGGAGCTGTTTTTT. It encodes CASKGDTGELFF.